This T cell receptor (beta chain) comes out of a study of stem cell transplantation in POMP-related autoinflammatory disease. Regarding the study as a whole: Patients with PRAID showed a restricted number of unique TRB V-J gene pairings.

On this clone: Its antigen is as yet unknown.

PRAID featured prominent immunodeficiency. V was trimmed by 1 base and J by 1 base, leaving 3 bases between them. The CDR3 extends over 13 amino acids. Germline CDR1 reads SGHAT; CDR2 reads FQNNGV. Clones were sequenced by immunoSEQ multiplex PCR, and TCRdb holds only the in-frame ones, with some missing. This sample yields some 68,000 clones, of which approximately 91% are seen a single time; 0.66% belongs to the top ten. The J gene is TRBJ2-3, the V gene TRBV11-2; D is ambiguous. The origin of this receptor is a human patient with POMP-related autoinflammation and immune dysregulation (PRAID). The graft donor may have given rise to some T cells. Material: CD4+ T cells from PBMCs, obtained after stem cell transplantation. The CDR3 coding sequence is TGTGCCAGCAGCTTAGCAGGCACAGATACGCAGTATTTT. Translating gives CASSLAGTDTQYF.